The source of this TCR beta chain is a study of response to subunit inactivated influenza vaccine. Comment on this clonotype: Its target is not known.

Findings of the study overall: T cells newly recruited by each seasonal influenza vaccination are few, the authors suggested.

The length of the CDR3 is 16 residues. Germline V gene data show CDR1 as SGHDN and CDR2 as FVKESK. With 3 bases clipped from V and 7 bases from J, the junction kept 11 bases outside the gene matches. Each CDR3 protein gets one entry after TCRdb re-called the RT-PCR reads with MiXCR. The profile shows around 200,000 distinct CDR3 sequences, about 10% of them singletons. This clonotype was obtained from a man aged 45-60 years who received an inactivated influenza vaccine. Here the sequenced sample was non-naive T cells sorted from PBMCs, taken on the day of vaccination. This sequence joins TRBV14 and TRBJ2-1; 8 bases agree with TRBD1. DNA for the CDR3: TGTGCCAGCAGCCAGTCCCCGGGAACAGGGGGGAATGAGCAGTTCTTC. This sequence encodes CASSQSPGTGGNEQFF. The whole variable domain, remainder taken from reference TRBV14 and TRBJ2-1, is EAGVTQFPSHSVIEKGQTVTLRCDPISGHDNLYWYRRVMGKEIKFLLHFVKESKQDESGMPNNRFLAERTGGTYSTLKVQPAELEDSGVYFCASSQSPGTGGNEQFFGPGTRLTVL.